These T cell receptor beta chains were read from a single sample in a study of neurological immune-mediated disorders. One entry per CDR3 protein, called by TCRdb with MiXCR from the 5' RACE reads. The sample includes approximately 65,000 distinct CDR3 sequences, 4.1% seen only once; the top ten take roughly 2.7%. Sequenced material: PBMCs. These receptors came from a man aged 50 to 59 with multiple sclerosis. Both conserved end residues are part of each CDR3.

V gene: TRBV19; J gene: TRBJ1-1; CDR3 protein: CASRKDRLNTEAFF
V gene: TRBV20-1; J gene: TRBJ1-6; CDR3 protein: CSASPTIYNSPLNF
V gene: TRBV7-8; J gene: TRBJ1-4; CDR3 protein: CASSQGADSNEKLFF
V gene: TRBV28; J gene: TRBJ1-4; CDR3 protein: CASSPRGQGGEKLFF
V gene: TRBV7-2; J gene: TRBJ2-5; CDR3 protein: CASSLNGEETQYF
V gene: TRBV5-6; J gene: TRBJ2-2; CDR3 protein: CASSLGGTANTGELFF
V gene: TRBV10-3; J gene: TRBJ1-1; CDR3 protein: CAIIGEEYTEAFF
V gene: TRBV6-2/TRBV6-3; J gene: TRBJ2-3; CDR3 protein: CASSSYPGADTQYF
V gene: TRBV4-2; J gene: TRBJ2-7; CDR3 protein: CASSQDAAGGPYEQYF
V gene: TRBV7-6; J gene: TRBJ2-3; CDR3 protein: CASSLGGARTDTQYF